This is a list of T cell receptor beta chains from one sample in a study of metastatic and nonmetastatic thyroid tumors. TCRdb called clones again from the PCR reads with MiXCR. The sample records 89,000 or so clones, roughly 8.6% being singletons. Sequenced: blood. The receptor set was obtained from a female donor with papillary thyroid cancer or a benign thyroid nodule (not recorded which). Some clones in this sample may be carry-over from other donors' samples. The CDR3 runs from the conserved cysteine through the conserved F or W. A D gene is named only where the DNA matches it firmly. Expanded clones get a size class; other rows say once, few or many, or leave the size out.

V,D,J,size,DNA,CDR3
TRBV28,.,TRBJ2-5,.,TGTGCCAGCAGTTTGCCCCTCAGCCAAGAGACCCAGTACTTC,CASSLPLSQETQYF
TRBV6-1,TRBD1,TRBJ1-3,many,TGTGCCAGCAGTCGACGACAGGGGCCTGGAAACACCATATATTTT,CASSRRQGPGNTIYF
TRBV4-1,.,TRBJ2-6,.,TGCGCCAGCAGCCAATTAACAGGGCTCCGTGGTGGGGCCAACGTCCTGACTTTC,CASSQLTGLRGGANVLTF
TRBV6-1,TRBD1,TRBJ1-6,few,TGTGCCAGCAGAGAACAGGGGGCCATCTATAATTCACCCCTCCACTTT,CASREQGAIYNSPLHF
TRBV7-3,TRBD2,TRBJ2-1,many,TGTGCCAGCAGCCCCCCATCTAGCGGGGGGGCCAGAATTGAGCAGTTCTTC,CASSPPSSGGARIEQFF
TRBV19,.,TRBJ1-5,many,TGTGCCAGTAGTAAACAGGGAAGGATCAATCAGCCCCAGCATTTT,CASSKQGRINQPQHF
TRBV7-9,.,TRBJ2-3,many,TGTGCCAGCAGCGATAGCCGGCGGGACACGCAGTATTTT,CASSDSRRDTQYF
TRBV3-1,TRBD1,TRBJ1-2,.,TGTGCCAGCAGCCCTCGACCAGGGGGACAGTTGTATGGCTACACCTTC,CASSPRPGGQLYGYTF
TRBV5-5,.,TRBJ1-2,many,TGTGCCAGCAGCTCTGCTCTAACAGGGACCTATGGCTACACCTTC,CASSSALTGTYGYTF
TRBV15,.,TRBJ1-6,many,TGTGCCACCAGCCCACTGAACTTT,CATSPLNF
TRBV18,.,TRBJ2-4,many,TGTGCCAGCTCACCACGGACAACAGCCAAAAACATTCAGTACTTC,CASSPRTTAKNIQYF
TRBV5-6,.,TRBJ2-1,.,TGTGCCAGCAGCTTGGGAGGGGCGGTTAGCTCCTACAATGAGCAGTTCTTC,CASSLGGAVSSYNEQFF
TRBV10-3,.,TRBJ1-1,few,TGTGCCATTAGTGAGGAGACAGGAGGGTCTGAAGCTTTCTTT,CAISEETGGSEAFF
TRBV6-1,TRBD1,TRBJ1-2,few,TGTGCCAGCAGTATCACCGGGACAGGGGTCGGCTACTCCTTC,CASSITGTGVGYSF
TRBV27,TRBD2,TRBJ2-2,many,TGTGCCAGCAGAAGAGCGGGGGAAAAGAACACCGGGGAGCTGTTTTTT,CASRRAGEKNTGELFF
TRBV11-3,TRBD1,TRBJ1-2,.,TGTGCCAGCAGCGTTCGACAGGGCGAGGGTGGCTACACCTTC,CASSVRQGEGGYTF
TRBV13,TRBD2,TRBJ2-5,many,TGTGCCAGCAGCTTAAGGCTAGCGGGGGCCCAAGAGACCCAGTACTTC,CASSLRLAGAQETQYF
TRBV18,.,TRBJ2-5,many,TGTGCCAGCTCACCTACCGGGGCGACTCAAGAGACCCAGTACTTC,CASSPTGATQETQYF
TRBV25-1,TRBD1,TRBJ2-5,many,TGTGCCAGCAGTGTGGGACAGATCCAAGAGACCCAGTACTTC,CASSVGQIQETQYF
TRBV11-3,.,TRBJ1-6,many,TGTGCCAGCAGCTTGTCAGCCGATTCACCCCTCCACTTT,CASSLSADSPLHF
TRBV11-2,.,TRBJ2-2,many,TGTGCCAGCAGGTCTACCAGGGGCAACACCGGGGAGCTGTTTTTT,CASRSTRGNTGELFF
TRBV10-3,TRBD1,TRBJ2-7,.,TGTGGCAGCGGGACAGGGTACGAGCAGTACTTC,CGSGTGYEQYF
TRBV2,.,TRBJ1-2,many,TGTGCCAGCCAGGAGGACAACTATGGCTACACCTTC,CASQEDNYGYTF
TRBV25-1,.,TRBJ1-1,many,TGTGCCACTTATAAGAACACTGAAGCTTTCTTT,CATYKNTEAFF
TRBV20-1,TRBD2,TRBJ2-1,many,TGCAGTCCATTCCCGGGACTAGCGGGGGGTAATGAGCAGTTCTTC,CSPFPGLAGGNEQFF
TRBV7-3,TRBD1,TRBJ2-2,many,TGTGCCAGCAGCTTAGGGGGACAGGGGTTCACCGGGGAGCTGTTTTTT,CASSLGGQGFTGELFF
TRBV28,TRBD2,TRBJ2-1,many,TGTGCCAGCAGTTCCCTGGCGGGGGTCGAGCAGTTCTTC,CASSSLAGVEQFF
TRBV7-9,.,TRBJ1-1,many,TGTGCCAGCAGCTTAGATACGGGTGACACTGAAGCTTTCTTT,CASSLDTGDTEAFF
TRBV2,TRBD1,TRBJ1-1,many,TGTGCCAGCAGGGACAGGGAGAACACTGAAGCTTTCTTT,CASRDRENTEAFF
TRBV7-2,.,TRBJ2-2,many,TGTGCCAGCACCTCCTTGAACACCGGGGAGCTGTTTTTT,CASTSLNTGELFF
TRBV2,.,TRBJ2-2,many,TGTGCCAGCAGTCTCGATGGTGACACCGGGGAGCTGTTTTTT,CASSLDGDTGELFF
TRBV5-4,.,TRBJ2-3,many,TGTGCCAGCAGTCACAAGGGTGTCGTGGCAGATACGCAGTATTTT,CASSHKGVVADTQYF
TRBV28,.,TRBJ2-5,few,TGTGCCAGCAACAACAGGGAAAGGGTGACCCAGTACTTC,CASNNRERVTQYF
TRBV5-6,.,TRBJ1-1,.,TGTGCCAGCAGCTTTGCCTGGGGAGGCGCTGAAGCTTTCTTT,CASSFAWGGAEAFF
TRBV4-1,.,TRBJ1-5,.,TGCGCCAGCAGCAGCGCTCCCAGGGGCTTGGATCAGCCCCAGCATTTT,CASSSAPRGLDQPQHF
TRBV28,TRBD1,TRBJ1-2,few,TGTGCCAGCACCCGACAGGGGGCGGGTGGCTACACCTTC,CASTRQGAGGYTF
TRBV20-1,TRBD2,TRBJ2-2,.,TGCAGTGCGCTACCGGGACTAGCGGGAATTATGGGCACCGGGGAGCTGTTTTTT,CSALPGLAGIMGTGELFF
TRBV5-1,.,TRBJ1-5,many,TGCGCCAGCAGCTTGGAAGGGTTGAGGAATCAGCCCCAGCATTTT,CASSLEGLRNQPQHF
TRBV28,TRBD1,TRBJ2-4,few,TGTGCCAGCAGTGATACAGGGGTAGCCAAAAACATTCAGTACTTC,CASSDTGVAKNIQYF
TRBV3-1,.,TRBJ1-2,many,TGTGCCAGCAGCCACTCCGGGCTACACTATGGCTACACCTTC,CASSHSGLHYGYTF
TRBV7-9,TRBD1,TRBJ2-5,many,TGTGCCAGCAGCTTTAACGGACAGGGGGCAGGAGAGACCCAGTACTTC,CASSFNGQGAGETQYF
TRBV6-1,.,TRBJ2-5,many,TGTGCCAGCAGGCCGGGACAAAACCAAGAGACCCAGTACTTC,CASRPGQNQETQYF
TRBV7-3,TRBD2,TRBJ2-2,.,TGTGCCAGCAGCTTAGTGACGGGGGGAACCGGGGAGCTGTTTTTT,CASSLVTGGTGELFF
TRBV12-3/TRBV12-4,.,TRBJ2-4,few,TGTGCCAGCAGGTGGGGGGGGGCAGTCGGGAACATTCAGTACTTC,CASRWGGAVGNIQYF
TRBV5-6,.,TRBJ1-4,.,TGTGCCAGCAGAGAGATTTCTAATGAAAAACTGTTTTTT,CASREISNEKLFF
TRBV7-8,.,TRBJ2-1,many,TGTGCCAGCAGCACCCCCTTGAGAGGAGGAAAGAACAATGAGCAGTTCTTC,CASSTPLRGGKNNEQFF
TRBV18,TRBD1,TRBJ1-4,many,TGTGCCAGCTCACCGGGGGACAGGGGTAATGAAAAACTGTTTTTT,CASSPGDRGNEKLFF
TRBV6-1,.,TRBJ2-5,many,TGTGCCAGCAGTGTTACAGCCTTCAAAGAGACCCAGTACTTC,CASSVTAFKETQYF
TRBV7-6,TRBD2,TRBJ2-1,few,TGTGCCAGCAGCTTAGCCCCTAGCGGGGGGGCCGGGGGCTACAATGAGCAGTTCTTC,CASSLAPSGGAGGYNEQFF